This T cell receptor beta chain was profiled in a study of blood T cell repertoires in COVID-19. The overall study: Samples representing acute and convalescent COVID-19 were sourced from the United States, Italy and Spain. PBMCs, B-cell-depleted T cells, or T cells were the source of the cDNA or gDNA that made up the material.

Trimming took 3 bases from V and 8 from J; bases not matched to a gene: 7. This CDR3 region has 17 residues. Germline V CDR1 and CDR2: MNHNS, SASEGT. Authors' processing steps: How many nucleated cells were present was estimated from reference gene primer amplification. Repertoires were generated with immunoSEQ multiplex PCR, while TCRdb's copy carries only in-frame clones and drops some. That table is the source of V, J and clone size, and D and trimming were worked out from the DNA. The sample lists 200,000 to 250,000 clones; about 91% were seen once. Sequenced material: peripheral blood. This receptor was taken from a man aged 18 to 29 with active or convalescent COVID-19. The V and J genes are TRBV6-1 and TRBJ2-4; 16 bases align to TRBD2. CDR3 DNA sequence: TGTGCCAGCAGTGAGGAGGGACTAGCGGGAGGGAGGGACATTCAGTACTTC. Residues: CASSEEGLAGGRDIQYF.